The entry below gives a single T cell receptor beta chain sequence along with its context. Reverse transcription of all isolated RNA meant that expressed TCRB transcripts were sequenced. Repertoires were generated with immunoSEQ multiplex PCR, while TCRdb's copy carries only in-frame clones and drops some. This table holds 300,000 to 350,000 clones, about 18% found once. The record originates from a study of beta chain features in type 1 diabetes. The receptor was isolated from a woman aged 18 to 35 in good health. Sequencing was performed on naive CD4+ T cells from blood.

The CDR3, as DNA: TGCGCCAGCAGCCTAGAACTCGTAGCGGGACTCACAGATACGCAGTATTTT. Its translation is CASSLELVAGLTDTQYF. The chain recombines TRBV4-1 with TRBJ2-3; TRBD2 matches 8 bases. Trimming at V came to 4 bases and at J to 2 bases, leaving 11 bases not matched to a gene. CDR3 length: 17 residues. Looked up from germline, CDR1 is MGHRA and CDR2 is YSYEKL.